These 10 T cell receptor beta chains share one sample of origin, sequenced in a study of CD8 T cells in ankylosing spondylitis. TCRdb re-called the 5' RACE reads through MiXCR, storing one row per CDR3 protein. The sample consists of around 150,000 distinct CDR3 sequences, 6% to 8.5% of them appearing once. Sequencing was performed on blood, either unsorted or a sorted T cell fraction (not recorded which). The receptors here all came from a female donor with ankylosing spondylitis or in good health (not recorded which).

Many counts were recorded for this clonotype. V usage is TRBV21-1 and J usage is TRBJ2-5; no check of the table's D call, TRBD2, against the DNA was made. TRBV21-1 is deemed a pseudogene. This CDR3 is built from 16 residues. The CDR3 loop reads CASSKLKGRELETQYF. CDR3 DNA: TGTGCCAGCAGCAAACTCAAGGGGAGGGAATTAGAGACCCAGTACTTC.

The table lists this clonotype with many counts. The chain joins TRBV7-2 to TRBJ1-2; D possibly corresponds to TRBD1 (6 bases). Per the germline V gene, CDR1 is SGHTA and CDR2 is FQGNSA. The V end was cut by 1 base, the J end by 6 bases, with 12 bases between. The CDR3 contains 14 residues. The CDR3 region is CASSLGGQGHGYTF. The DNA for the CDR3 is TGTGCCAGCAGCTTAGGAGGTCAGGGGCATGGCTACACCTTC.

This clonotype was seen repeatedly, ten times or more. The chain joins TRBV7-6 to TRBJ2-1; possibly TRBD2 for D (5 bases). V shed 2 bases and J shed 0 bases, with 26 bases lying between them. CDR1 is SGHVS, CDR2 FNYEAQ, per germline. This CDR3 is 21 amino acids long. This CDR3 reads CASSLNPPFNSVTSSYNEQFF. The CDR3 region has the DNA TGTGCCAGCAGCTTAAATCCCCCTTTTAATAGCGTAACAAGCTCCTACAATGAGCAGTTCTTC.

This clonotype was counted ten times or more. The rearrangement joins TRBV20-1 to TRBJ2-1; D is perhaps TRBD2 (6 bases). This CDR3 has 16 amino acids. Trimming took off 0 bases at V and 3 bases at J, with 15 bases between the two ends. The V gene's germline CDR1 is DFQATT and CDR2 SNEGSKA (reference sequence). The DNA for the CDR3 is TGCAGTGCTAGAGACCACCTGGCCGGGGGCTACAATGAGCAGTTCTTC. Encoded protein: CSARDHLAGGYNEQFF.

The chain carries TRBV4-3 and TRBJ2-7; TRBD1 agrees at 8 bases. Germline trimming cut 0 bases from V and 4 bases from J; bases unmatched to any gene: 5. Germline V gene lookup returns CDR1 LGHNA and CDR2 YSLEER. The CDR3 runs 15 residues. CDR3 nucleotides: TGCGCCAGCAGCCAAGACAGGGGGCTACGGTACGAGCAGTACTTC. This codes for CASSQDRGLRYEQYF.

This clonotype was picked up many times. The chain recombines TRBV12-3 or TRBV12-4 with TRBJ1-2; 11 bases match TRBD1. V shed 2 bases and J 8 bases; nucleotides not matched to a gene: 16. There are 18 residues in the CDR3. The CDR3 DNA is TGTGCCAGCAGTTTAAAAGGTTGGACAGGGGGCGACTTTGGAGGCTACACCTTC. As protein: CASSLKGWTGGDFGGYTF.

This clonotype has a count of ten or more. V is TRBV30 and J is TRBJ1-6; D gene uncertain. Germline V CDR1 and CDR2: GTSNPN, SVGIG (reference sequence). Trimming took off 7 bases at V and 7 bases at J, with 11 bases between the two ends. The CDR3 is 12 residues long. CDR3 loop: CASGRKNSPLHF. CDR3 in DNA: TGTGCCTCAGGACGGAAAAATTCACCCCTCCACTTT.

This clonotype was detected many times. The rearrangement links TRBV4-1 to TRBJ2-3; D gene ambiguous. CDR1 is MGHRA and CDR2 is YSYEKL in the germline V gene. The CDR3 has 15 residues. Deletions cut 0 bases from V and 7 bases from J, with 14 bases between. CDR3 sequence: CASSQESTATNTQYF. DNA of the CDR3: TGCGCCAGCAGCCAAGAAAGTACAGCAACCAATACGCAGTATTTT.

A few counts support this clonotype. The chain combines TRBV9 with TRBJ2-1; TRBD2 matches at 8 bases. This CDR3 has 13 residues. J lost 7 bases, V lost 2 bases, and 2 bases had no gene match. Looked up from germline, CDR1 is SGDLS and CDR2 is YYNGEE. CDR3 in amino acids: CASSVREGNEQFF. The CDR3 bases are TGTGCCAGCAGCGTTCGGGAGGGAAATGAGCAGTTCTTC.

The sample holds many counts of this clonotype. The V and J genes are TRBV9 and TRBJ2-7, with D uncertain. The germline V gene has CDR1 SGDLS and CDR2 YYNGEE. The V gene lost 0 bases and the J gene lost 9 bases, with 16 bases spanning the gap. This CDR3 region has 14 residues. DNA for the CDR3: TGTGCCAGCAGCGTAGGGGCTGACACCTCAGGGCAGTACTTC. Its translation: CASSVGADTSGQYF.